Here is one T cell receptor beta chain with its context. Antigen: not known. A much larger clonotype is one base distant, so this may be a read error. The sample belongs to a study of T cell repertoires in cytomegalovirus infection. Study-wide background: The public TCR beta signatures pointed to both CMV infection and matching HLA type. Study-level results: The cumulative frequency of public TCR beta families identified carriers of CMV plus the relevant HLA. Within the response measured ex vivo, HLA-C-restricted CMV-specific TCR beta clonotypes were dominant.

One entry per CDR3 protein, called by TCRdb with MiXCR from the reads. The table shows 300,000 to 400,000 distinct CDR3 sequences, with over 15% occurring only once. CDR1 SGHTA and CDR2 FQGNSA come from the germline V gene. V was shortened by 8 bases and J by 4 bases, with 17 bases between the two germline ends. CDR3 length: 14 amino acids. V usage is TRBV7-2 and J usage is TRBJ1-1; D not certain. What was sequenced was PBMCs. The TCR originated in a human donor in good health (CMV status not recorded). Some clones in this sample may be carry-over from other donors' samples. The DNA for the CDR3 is TGTGCCAGCGCCAGGATGTGGAGAGGCACTGAAGCTTTCTTT. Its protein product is CASARMWRGTEAFF. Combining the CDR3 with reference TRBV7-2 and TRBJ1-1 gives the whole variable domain GAGVSQSPSNKVTEKGKDVELRCDPISGHTALYWYRQSLGQGLEFLIYFQGNSAPDKSGLPSDRFSAERTGGSVSTLTIQRTQQEDSAVYLCASARMWRGTEAFFGQGTRLTVV.